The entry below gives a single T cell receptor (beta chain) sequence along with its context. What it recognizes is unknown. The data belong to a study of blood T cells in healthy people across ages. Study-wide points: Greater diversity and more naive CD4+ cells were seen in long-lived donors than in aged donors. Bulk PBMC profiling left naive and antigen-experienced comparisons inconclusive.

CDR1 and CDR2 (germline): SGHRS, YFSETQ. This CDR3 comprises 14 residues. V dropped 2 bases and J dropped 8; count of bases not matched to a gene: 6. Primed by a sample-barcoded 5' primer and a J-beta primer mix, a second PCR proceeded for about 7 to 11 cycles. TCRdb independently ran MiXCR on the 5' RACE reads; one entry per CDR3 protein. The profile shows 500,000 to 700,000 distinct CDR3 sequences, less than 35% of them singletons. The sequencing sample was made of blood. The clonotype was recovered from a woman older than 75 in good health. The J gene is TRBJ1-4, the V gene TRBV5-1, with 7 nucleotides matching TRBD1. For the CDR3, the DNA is TGCGCCAGCAGCTTTGCAGGGGGAGAGGAAAAACTGTTTTTT. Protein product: CASSFAGGEEKLFF. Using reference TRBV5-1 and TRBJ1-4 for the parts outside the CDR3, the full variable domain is KAGVTQTPRYLIKTRGQQVTLSCSPISGHRSVSWYQQTPGQGLQFLFEYFSETQRNKGNFPGRFSGRQFSNSRSEMNVSTLELGDSALYLCASSFAGGEEKLFFGSGTQLSVL.